This is a list of T cell receptor beta chains from one sample in a study of blood T cell repertoires in COVID-19. Only in-frame clones appear in the TCRdb table, and some are missing; sequencing was by immunoSEQ multiplex PCR. The data show about 58,000 clones, about 80% seen once. Material for sequencing was peripheral blood. Every receptor here comes from a man at least 80 years old with COVID-19, enrolled during active disease. The CDR3 runs from the conserved cysteine through the conserved F or W. The order of the fields is V gene, clone size, D gene, J gene, CDR3 protein, CDR3 DNA. The D gene is left open where the match is weak. Rows may omit the clone size; those that give it use once, few, many or a size class.

V gene: TRBV27; clone size: once; D gene: TRBD1; J gene: TRBJ2-2; CDR3 protein: CASSLMQGATNTGELFF; CDR3 DNA: TGTGCCAGCAGTTTAATGCAGGGGGCGACGAACACCGGGGAGCTGTTTTTT
V gene: TRBV24-1; clone size: -; D gene: TRBD1; J gene: TRBJ2-2; CDR3 protein: CATSSGGAGTGELFF; CDR3 DNA: TGTGCCACCAGTTCAGGGGGCGCCGGCACCGGGGAGCTGTTTTTT
V gene: TRBV10-1; clone size: -; D gene: -; J gene: TRBJ1-2; CDR3 protein: CASSGEPLYGYTF; CDR3 DNA: TGCGCCAGCAGTGGGGAGCCCCTCTATGGCTACACCTTC
V gene: TRBV6-6; clone size: -; D gene: -; J gene: TRBJ1-1; CDR3 protein: CASKVAGGPFITEAFF; CDR3 DNA: TGTGCCAGCAAAGTAGCCGGGGGGCCATTCATCACTGAAGCTTTCTTT
V gene: TRBV6-1; clone size: few; D gene: -; J gene: TRBJ1-5; CDR3 protein: CASSDFGDYTWDQPQHF; CDR3 DNA: TGTGCCAGCAGTGATTTCGGGGACTACACATGGGATCAGCCCCAGCATTTT
V gene: TRBV3-1/TRBV3-2; clone size: -; D gene: -; J gene: TRBJ1-2; CDR3 protein: CASSPRAGRPSYGYTF; CDR3 DNA: TGTGCCAGCAGCCCCCGAGCAGGGCGACCTTCCTATGGCTACACCTTC
V gene: TRBV7-6; clone size: -; D gene: -; J gene: TRBJ2-5; CDR3 protein: CASSRGDRQETQYF; CDR3 DNA: TGTGCCAGCAGCAGAGGTGACAGGCAAGAGACCCAGTACTTC
V gene: TRBV10-1; clone size: -; D gene: -; J gene: TRBJ1-4; CDR3 protein: CASSESKFGRGTSTNEKLFF; CDR3 DNA: TGCGCCAGCAGTGAGTCGAAGTTCGGCAGGGGAACTTCAACTAATGAAAAACTGTTTTTT
V gene: TRBV5-1; clone size: -; D gene: TRBD1; J gene: TRBJ1-5; CDR3 protein: CASSSGQGDQPQHF; CDR3 DNA: TGCGCCAGCAGTTCCGGACAGGGTGATCAGCCCCAGCATTTT
V gene: TRBV5-5; clone size: -; D gene: -; J gene: TRBJ1-5; CDR3 protein: CASSLGGGNQPQHF; CDR3 DNA: TGTGCCAGCAGCTTGGGGGGGGGCAATCAGCCCCAGCATTTT
V gene: TRBV9; clone size: -; D gene: TRBD2; J gene: TRBJ2-1; CDR3 protein: CASSAGLAVSYNEQFF; CDR3 DNA: TGTGCCAGCAGCGCAGGACTAGCTGTATCCTACAATGAGCAGTTCTTC
V gene: TRBV3-1/TRBV3-2; clone size: -; D gene: TRBD2; J gene: TRBJ2-5; CDR3 protein: CASSLLTSGRAEETQYF; CDR3 DNA: TGTGCCAGCAGCCTCTTGACTAGCGGGAGGGCCGAGGAGACCCAGTACTTC
V gene: TRBV27; clone size: -; D gene: TRBD1; J gene: TRBJ1-2; CDR3 protein: CASRSVGQGAGGGYTF; CDR3 DNA: TGTGCCAGCAGGTCCGTGGGACAGGGGGCAGGAGGTGGCTACACCTTC
V gene: TRBV10-1; clone size: -; D gene: -; J gene: TRBJ1-1; CDR3 protein: CASTRGAALF; CDR3 DNA: TGCGCCAGCACCCGCGGGGCAGCTTTATTT
V gene: TRBV15; clone size: -; D gene: -; J gene: TRBJ2-5; CDR3 protein: CATSRDPTGGETQYF; CDR3 DNA: TGTGCCACCAGCAGAGACCCCACGGGGGGCGAGACCCAGTACTTC
V gene: TRBV19; clone size: once; D gene: -; J gene: TRBJ1-1; CDR3 protein: CASSIDQAGLGTEAFF; CDR3 DNA: TGTGCCAGTAGTATAGATCAAGCAGGGCTGGGCACTGAAGCTTTCTTT
V gene: TRBV7-8; clone size: -; D gene: TRBD1; J gene: TRBJ1-2; CDR3 protein: CASSQGRGTANYGYTF; CDR3 DNA: TGTGCCAGCAGCCAAGGGCGAGGGACAGCTAACTATGGCTACACCTTC
V gene: TRBV6-5; clone size: -; D gene: -; J gene: TRBJ1-6; CDR3 protein: CASSYSTGHSPLHF; CDR3 DNA: TGTGCCAGCAGTTACTCGACGGGTCATTCACCCCTCCACTTT
V gene: TRBV30; clone size: -; D gene: TRBD1; J gene: TRBJ1-2; CDR3 protein: CARDRGLSNYGYTF; CDR3 DNA: TGTGCTAGAGACAGGGGGCTATCTAACTATGGCTACACCTTC
V gene: TRBV29-1; clone size: -; D gene: -; J gene: TRBJ1-4; CDR3 protein: CSVQGQDEKLFF; CDR3 DNA: TGCAGCGTCCAGGGCCAAGATGAAAAACTGTTTTTT
V gene: TRBV5-4; clone size: -; D gene: TRBD1; J gene: TRBJ1-4; CDR3 protein: CASSLDRGHNEKLFF; CDR3 DNA: TGTGCCAGCAGCTTGGACAGGGGCCATAATGAAAAACTGTTTTTT
V gene: TRBV2; clone size: once; D gene: -; J gene: TRBJ2-2; CDR3 protein: CASTGIGGNTGELFF; CDR3 DNA: TGTGCCAGCACGGGCATCGGAGGAAACACCGGGGAGCTGTTTTTT
V gene: TRBV7-2; clone size: -; D gene: TRBD1; J gene: TRBJ1-1; CDR3 protein: CASSAQGGTEAFF; CDR3 DNA: TGTGCCAGCAGCGCACAGGGGGGCACTGAAGCTTTCTTT
V gene: TRBV11-3; clone size: -; D gene: -; J gene: TRBJ2-1; CDR3 protein: CASSSLNNEQFF; CDR3 DNA: TGTGCCAGCAGCTCCTTAAACAATGAGCAGTTCTTC
V gene: TRBV6-2/TRBV6-3; clone size: -; D gene: -; J gene: TRBJ2-3; CDR3 protein: CASSRGGYTDTQYF; CDR3 DNA: TGTGCCAGCAGTAGAGGGGGTTACACAGATACGCAGTATTTT
V gene: TRBV7-2; clone size: -; D gene: TRBD1; J gene: TRBJ1-2; CDR3 protein: CASSATNNRGKGYTF; CDR3 DNA: TGTGCCAGCAGCGCCACAAATAACAGGGGAAAGGGCTACACCTTC
V gene: TRBV4-3; clone size: once; D gene: TRBD1; J gene: TRBJ1-1; CDR3 protein: CASSHAPGQGSGVYTEAFF; CDR3 DNA: TGCGCCAGCAGCCACGCTCCGGGACAGGGGTCCGGGGTGTACACTGAAGCTTTCTTT
V gene: TRBV29-1; clone size: once; D gene: TRBD1; J gene: TRBJ1-1; CDR3 protein: CSVDAAGGSTEAFF; CDR3 DNA: TGCAGCGTTGATGCGGCAGGGGGTAGCACTGAAGCTTTCTTT
V gene: TRBV2; clone size: -; D gene: TRBD1; J gene: TRBJ1-5; CDR3 protein: CASTNRGRPQHF; CDR3 DNA: TGTGCCAGCACCAACAGGGGACGGCCCCAGCATTTT
V gene: TRBV19; clone size: -; D gene: TRBD2; J gene: TRBJ2-2; CDR3 protein: CASSREGTTGELFF; CDR3 DNA: TGTGCCAGTAGTCGGGAGGGAACCACCGGGGAGCTGTTTTTT
V gene: TRBV2; clone size: -; D gene: TRBD2; J gene: TRBJ2-1; CDR3 protein: CASRTPSGGTKGQFF; CDR3 DNA: TGTGCCAGCCGAACTCCTAGCGGGGGGACAAAGGGGCAGTTCTTC
V gene: TRBV10-2; clone size: few; D gene: -; J gene: TRBJ2-5; CDR3 protein: CASRRGEETQYF; CDR3 DNA: TGCGCCAGCAGAAGAGGAGAAGAGACCCAGTACTTC
V gene: TRBV29-1; clone size: -; D gene: -; J gene: TRBJ1-6; CDR3 protein: CSVVGGRRYNSPLHF; CDR3 DNA: TGCAGCGTTGTGGGGGGGCGTAGGTATAATTCACCCCTCCACTTT
V gene: TRBV7-9; clone size: few; D gene: -; J gene: TRBJ1-2; CDR3 protein: CASSLASTTRNYGYTF; CDR3 DNA: TGTGCCAGCAGCTTAGCCTCCACGACGAGGAACTATGGCTACACCTTC
V gene: TRBV5-5; clone size: -; D gene: TRBD2; J gene: TRBJ2-1; CDR3 protein: CASGFLAGSYNEQFF; CDR3 DNA: TGTGCCAGCGGTTTTTTAGCGGGCTCCTACAATGAGCAGTTCTTC
V gene: TRBV7-4; clone size: -; D gene: TRBD1; J gene: TRBJ1-5; CDR3 protein: CASSLWTGLSNQPQHF; CDR3 DNA: TGTGCCAGCAGCCTCTGGACAGGGTTGAGCAATCAGCCCCAGCATTTT
V gene: TRBV6-6; clone size: -; D gene: -; J gene: TRBJ1-5; CDR3 protein: CASSQGGGSNQPQHF; CDR3 DNA: TGTGCCAGCTCCCAGGGCGGTGGAAGCAATCAGCCCCAGCATTTT
V gene: TRBV5-6; clone size: -; D gene: TRBD1; J gene: TRBJ2-5; CDR3 protein: CASSLGQTYPTQYF; CDR3 DNA: TGTGCCAGCAGCCTGGGACAGACCTACCCGACCCAGTACTTC
V gene: TRBV2; clone size: -; D gene: -; J gene: TRBJ1-4; CDR3 protein: CASTADFINEKLFF; CDR3 DNA: TGTGCCAGCACGGCAGACTTCATTAATGAAAAACTGTTTTTT
V gene: TRBV7-2; clone size: few; D gene: TRBD2; J gene: TRBJ2-2; CDR3 protein: CASSLDGGRSAGELFF; CDR3 DNA: TGTGCCAGCAGCTTAGACGGCGGGAGAAGCGCCGGGGAGCTGTTTTTT
V gene: TRBV11-2; clone size: -; D gene: TRBD2; J gene: TRBJ2-5; CDR3 protein: CASSSRTSGGATETQYF; CDR3 DNA: TGTGCCAGCAGCTCCCGGACTAGCGGGGGGGCGACGGAGACCCAGTACTTC
V gene: TRBV2; clone size: -; D gene: -; J gene: TRBJ2-3; CDR3 protein: CASRYTDTQYF; CDR3 DNA: TGTGCCAGCAGGTACACAGATACGCAGTATTTT
V gene: TRBV19; clone size: once; D gene: TRBD1; J gene: TRBJ1-5; CDR3 protein: CASSIALTGMGNQPQHF; CDR3 DNA: TGTGCCAGTAGTATAGCCCTGACAGGGATGGGGAATCAGCCCCAGCATTTT
V gene: TRBV28; clone size: once; D gene: TRBD2; J gene: TRBJ2-2; CDR3 protein: CATPTQREATNTGELFF; CDR3 DNA: TGTGCCACCCCGACGCAGCGGGAGGCCACGAACACCGGGGAGCTGTTTTTT